A selection of T cell receptor beta chains follows, all from one sample in a study of cytomegalovirus exposure and HLA in healthy donors. Assay: immunoSEQ multiplex PCR; the TCRdb copy retains only in-frame clones and omits some. The table shows more than 80,000 clones, with just under 80% occurring only once. Sequenced sample: PBMCs. These receptor sequences come from a woman aged 35 to 49 in good health and CMV-seropositive. Both conserved end residues are part of each CDR3. A D gene is named only where the DNA matches it firmly. Clone size is not always given. Where it is, it says once, few, many or a class for expanded clones.

TGTGCCAGCAGCCCCGGGACTGCCTCCTACAATGAGCAGTTCTTC | CASSPGTASYNEQFF | TRBJ2-1 | NA | TRBV7-2 | NA
TGTGCCAGCAGCCCACAGGGCCGGGGGAACACTGAAGCTTTCTTT | CASSPQGRGNTEAFF | TRBJ1-1 | NA | TRBV7-9 | once
TGTGCCAGCAGCGCCCGGAGGGGGCTAGCGGGCTACGAGCAGTACTTC | CASSARRGLAGYEQYF | TRBJ2-7 | NA | TRBV9 | NA
TGTGCCAGCAGCGGAAATAGAGCGGGAGCTGGGACCGGGGAGCTGTTTTTT | CASSGNRAGAGTGELFF | TRBJ2-2 | TRBD2 | TRBV11-1 | NA
TGTGCCAGCAGCGCCTATGGACAGATTAACACCGGGGAGCTGTTTTTT | CASSAYGQINTGELFF | TRBJ2-2 | NA | TRBV2 | NA
TGCGCCAGCAGCTTGGCGGGGGGCTGGTACAATGAGCAGTTCTTC | CASSLAGGWYNEQFF | TRBJ2-1 | NA | TRBV5-1 | NA
TGCGCCAGCAGCTGGGGGGGGTGGCGGGGAAGTGGACCGAGCTCCTACAATGAGCAGTTCTTC | CASSWGGWRGSGPSSYNEQFF | TRBJ2-1 | TRBD2 | TRBV5-1 | NA
TGTGCCAGCAGCCGGACAGGGCAGGGGGAGACCCAGTACTTC | CASSRTGQGETQYF | TRBJ2-5 | TRBD1 | TRBV5-6 | NA
TGTGCCAGCAGCTTAGCCGTAGCGGGAGGGGAGACCCAGTACTTC | CASSLAVAGGETQYF | TRBJ2-5 | TRBD2 | TRBV7-6 | NA
TGTGCTACAACCGGGACTAGGGCTTACAATGAGCAGTTCTTC | CATTGTRAYNEQFF | TRBJ2-1 | TRBD2 | TRBV5-4 | NA
TGTGCCAGCAACCCGACAGGGCAACATCAGCCCCAGCATTTT | CASNPTGQHQPQHF | TRBJ1-5 | TRBD1 | TRBV6-5 | NA
TGTGCCAGCAGCCCCAAGCCTAGCGGGAGAGGGTACAATGAGCAGTTCTTC | CASSPKPSGRGYNEQFF | TRBJ2-1 | TRBD2 | TRBV7-9 | few
TGTGCCAGCAGTCGGGACAGGGCCTACGAGCAGTACTTC | CASSRDRAYEQYF | TRBJ2-7 | TRBD1 | TRBV2 | NA
TGCAGCGTTGAATACGGAGATACGCAGTATTTT | CSVEYGDTQYF | TRBJ2-3 | NA | TRBV29-1 | NA
TGTGCCAGCAGCCCGGGGACTAGCATTTCCGGGGAGCTGTTTTTT | CASSPGTSISGELFF | TRBJ2-2 | TRBD2 | TRBV7-9 | NA
TGTGCCATCAGGACAATAGGGACGGGCATATGGGGGGGCCAAGCTAACTATGGCTACACCTTC | CAIRTIGTGIWGGQANYGYTF | TRBJ1-2 | NA | TRBV10-3 | NA
TGTGCCTGGGATCCGGGACAGGGGAATAATGAGCAGTTCTTC | CAWDPGQGNNEQFF | TRBJ2-1 | TRBD1 | TRBV30 | NA
TGTGCCAGCAGTCCTGGACAGGCTCTCTACGAGCAGTACTTC | CASSPGQALYEQYF | TRBJ2-7 | TRBD1 | TRBV28 | NA
TGCGCCAGCAGCCAAATCTGGGACAGTCGATTTAACTATGGCTACACCTTC | CASSQIWDSRFNYGYTF | TRBJ1-2 | TRBD1 | TRBV4-1 | NA
TGTGCCTGGAGTGCGACTAGCAGGCGCACAGATACGCAGTATTTT | CAWSATSRRTDTQYF | TRBJ2-3 | TRBD2 | TRBV30 | NA
TGTGCCAGCAGCCTTAACAGGGGGCTTGGCGGGGAGCTGTTTTTT | CASSLNRGLGGELFF | TRBJ2-2 | TRBD1 | TRBV5-8 | once
TGTGCCAGCAGTTTAGTGGGGGGACTAGCGGGAGGGCCGAAGGAATCCGAGCAGTACTTC | CASSLVGGLAGGPKESEQYF | TRBJ2-7 | TRBD2 | TRBV28 | NA
TGTGCCAGCAGCGTAGCAGGACTAGCGGGAGTTGAGACCCAGTACTTC | CASSVAGLAGVETQYF | TRBJ2-5 | TRBD2 | TRBV9 | NA
TGTGCCAGCTCTATTGACTGGAGGGGAGAGACCCAGTACTTC | CASSIDWRGETQYF | TRBJ2-5 | NA | TRBV18 | NA
TGTGCCAGTATAGACAGCGGGGGGGAGGGTACGCAGTATTTT | CASIDSGGEGTQYF | TRBJ2-3 | TRBD2 | TRBV19 | NA
TGTGCCAGCAGCTTGCGGGGAGCCTACGAGCAGTACTTC | CASSLRGAYEQYF | TRBJ2-7 | NA | TRBV7-2 | NA
TGTGCCAGCAGCGCCGAGGGGGGGGCTGGGGCCAACGTCCTGACTTTC | CASSAEGGAGANVLTF | TRBJ2-6 | NA | TRBV5-4 | NA
TGTGCCAGCAGTGAAGGTTCCGGTGGGACAGGGGTAAGTCAGCCCCAGCATTTT | CASSEGSGGTGVSQPQHF | TRBJ1-5 | TRBD1 | TRBV6-1 | NA
TGTGCCAGCAGTAACCCCGGGACAGGGATCAATGAGCAGTTCTTC | CASSNPGTGINEQFF | TRBJ2-1 | TRBD1 | TRBV27 | NA
TGTGCCAGCTCACTGACAGGGGGCTACGAGCAGTACTTC | CASSLTGGYEQYF | TRBJ2-7 | TRBD1 | TRBV18 | NA
TGTGCCAGCAGTCCTCCGGGGGCGGGAGATAACGAGCAGTACTTC | CASSPPGAGDNEQYF | TRBJ2-7 | NA | TRBV28 | NA
TGTGCCAGCAGTTTAAGGTCGCCGTACAGAGACACCGGGGAGCTGTTTTTT | CASSLRSPYRDTGELFF | TRBJ2-2 | NA | TRBV28 | NA
TGTGCCAGCAGCTTAGTTAGCGGGAGCTGGAATGAGCAGTTCTTC | CASSLVSGSWNEQFF | TRBJ2-1 | TRBD2 | TRBV11-2 | NA
TGTGCCAGCAGTCGGGACAGGGAGAACACTGAAGCTTTCTTT | CASSRDRENTEAFF | TRBJ1-1 | TRBD1 | TRBV6-5 | NA
TGTGCCAGCAGCTTAGTCGAGACTAGCGGGATGAACGAGCAGTACTTC | CASSLVETSGMNEQYF | TRBJ2-7 | TRBD2 | TRBV11-2 | NA
TGCGCCAGCAGCCAATTTCGGCTTGGACAGGGGGCGTCCGAGCAGTACTTC | CASSQFRLGQGASEQYF | TRBJ2-7 | TRBD1 | TRBV4-1 | NA
TGCAGCGCCACAGGGATTAATGAAAAACTGTTTTTT | CSATGINEKLFF | TRBJ1-4 | NA | TRBV29-1 | NA
TGTGCCATCAGTGAGAGGGAGGAGACCCAGTACTTC | CAISEREETQYF | TRBJ2-5 | NA | TRBV10-3 | NA
TGTGCCAGCAGTTTCGGGGGAGACCTGAACACTGAAGCTTTCTTT | CASSFGGDLNTEAFF | TRBJ1-1 | NA | TRBV28 | NA
TGTGCCAGCAGCCAAGACCGAGCTAACTATGGCTACACCTTC | CASSQDRANYGYTF | TRBJ1-2 | NA | TRBV4-2 | few
TGTGCCAGCAGACAACAGAACACTGAAGCTTTCTTT | CASRQQNTEAFF | TRBJ1-1 | NA | TRBV6-1 | few
TGTGCCAGCAGAGACAGGGGCGAAAAACTGTTTTTT | CASRDRGEKLFF | TRBJ1-4 | TRBD1 | TRBV27 | NA
TGTGCCAGCAGTGACGGACAGGGCTTTTGGGGAAACACCATATATTTT | CASSDGQGFWGNTIYF | TRBJ1-3 | TRBD1 | TRBV25-1 | NA
TGTGCCAGCAGCGTAGACGGGACACCGAAAGAGACCCAGTACTTC | CASSVDGTPKETQYF | TRBJ2-5 | NA | TRBV9 | NA
TGTGCCAGCAGCGTAGATACAGGGACGGGGGGTGGCTACACCTTC | CASSVDTGTGGGYTF | TRBJ1-2 | NA | TRBV9 | few
TGTGCCAGCTCACCACCGGGGGGGCAGTTTATCGCTGGAAACACCATATATTTT | CASSPPGGQFIAGNTIYF | TRBJ1-3 | NA | TRBV18 | NA
TGTGCCAGCAGTGAAAAGGGGATAGGGGTTAATCAGCCCCAGCATTTT | CASSEKGIGVNQPQHF | TRBJ1-5 | NA | TRBV2 | NA
TGCGCCAGCAGCCAAACAGGGCCCCCCGGGGAGCTGTTTTTT | CASSQTGPPGELFF | TRBJ2-2 | NA | TRBV5-1 | once
TGTGCCACCAGCAGAGTGGCAGGGGGAGCCACCGGGGAGCTGTTTTTT | CATSRVAGGATGELFF | TRBJ2-2 | TRBD1 | TRBV15 | NA
TGTGCCAGCAGCCAAACCACGACAGGGTTCCACGAGCAGTACTTC | CASSQTTTGFHEQYF | TRBJ2-7 | TRBD1 | TRBV4-2 | NA
TGTGCCAGCAGCTTGGGCAACAGGGGGCAAGGGGAAAAACTGTTTTTT | CASSLGNRGQGEKLFF | TRBJ1-4 | TRBD1 | TRBV5-6 | once
TGTGCCAGTAGATACACAGGGAATAGCAATCAGCCCCAGCATTTT | CASRYTGNSNQPQHF | TRBJ1-5 | NA | TRBV19 | NA
TGTGCCAGCAGTCTGGCCGGGACTAGCTCCTACGAGCAGTACTTC | CASSLAGTSSYEQYF | TRBJ2-7 | TRBD2 | TRBV6-5 | NA
TGCGCCAGCATGAAAGCTAGCGGGTCTGAGCAGTTCTTC | CASMKASGSEQFF | TRBJ2-1 | TRBD2 | TRBV10-1 | NA
TGTGCCAGCAGTCCCGACAGGGATTTGTCCTACGAGCAGTACTTC | CASSPDRDLSYEQYF | TRBJ2-7 | TRBD1 | TRBV5-6 | NA